The next 25 T cell receptor beta chains were all read from a single sample in a study of blood T cell repertoires in COVID-19. Measured with immunoSEQ multiplex PCR; TCRdb has only the in-frame clones, and not every one. The sample has about 180,000 clones; over 75% are singletons. The sequenced material came from PBMCs or T cells enriched from blood (not recorded which). These receptors were taken from a human donor with acute COVID-19. The donor label of this sample is uncertain.

The CDR3: CASSEAGTGNEKLFF. The DNA of the CDR3 is TGTGCCAGCAGTGAAGCCGGGACAGGGAATGAAAAACTGTTTTTT. The chain couples TRBV2 to TRBJ1-4; 9 bases fit TRBD1. The germline CDR1 and CDR2 sequences are SNHLY and FYNNEI. CDR3 length: 15 residues. The V gene end was trimmed by 0 bases and the J gene end by 5 bases; junction bases not matched to a gene: 1.

The rearrangement uses TRBV5-4 and TRBJ2-1, with D tentatively TRBD2 (7 bases). V lost 6 bases to trimming and J lost 7 bases, with 20 bases between them. Germline lookup yields CDR1 SGHNT and CDR2 YYREEE (reference sequence). The CDR3 loop spans 15 amino acids. Here the CDR3 reads CASTLGGAGENEQFF. The CDR3 nucleotides are TGTGCCAGCACCCTGGGGGGGGCCGGAGAAAATGAGCAGTTCTTC. Complete variable domain (other parts from reference TRBV5-4 and TRBJ2-1): ETGVTQSPTHLIKTRGQQVTLRCSSQSGHNTVSWYQQALGQGPQFIFQYYREEENGRGNFPPRFSGLQFPNYSSELNVNALELDDSALYLCASTLGGAGENEQFFGPGTRLTVL.

This sequence joins TRBV10-3 and TRBJ1-4; tentatively, D is TRBD1 (5 bases). Per germline, CDR1 ENHRY and CDR2 SYGVKD. Trimming left V 3 bases short and J 6 bases short, with 8 bases between. The length of the CDR3 is 13 residues. In nucleotides, the CDR3 is TGTGCCATCAGTGACAGGGCGGATGAAAAACTGTTTTTT. Translation: CAISDRADEKLFF.

The gene calls are TRBV5-6 and TRBJ2-5; D perhaps matches TRBD2 (5 bases). V lost 0 bases and J 7 bases, leaving 10 bases between the germline ends. From germline, CDR1 is SGHDT and CDR2 YYEEEE. This CDR3 region has 13 residues. CDR3 loop: CASSLEGRGTQYF. Here the CDR3 DNA reads TGTGCCAGCAGCTTGGAGGGCCGGGGGACCCAGTACTTC.

The chain joins TRBV19 to TRBJ2-3; 7 bases map to TRBD1. This CDR3 comprises 15 residues. V lost 2 bases to trimming and J lost 1 base; unmatched junction nucleotides: 3. Per the germline V gene, CDR1 is LNHDA and CDR2 is SQIVND (reference sequence). In DNA form, the CDR3 reads TGTGCCAGTAGTATAAGGGGGCAGGGCACAGATACGCAGTATTTT. Translating it yields CASSIRGQGTDTQYF.

In its sample, this clone was seen once. The chain combines TRBV30 with TRBJ2-2; TRBD2 matches at 7 bases. The J segment lost 6 bases and the V segment lost 3 bases, leaving 10 bases of the junction unmatched. Germline V gives CDR1 GTSNPN, CDR2 SVGIG (reference sequence). The CDR3 consists of 15 residues. The CDR3 sequence is CAWSQAGRTAGELFF. CDR3 DNA: TGTGCCTGGAGCCAAGCGGGGAGAACGGCCGGGGAGCTGTTTTTT. Variable domain in full (rest from reference TRBV30 and TRBJ2-2): SQTIHQWPATLVQPVGSPLSLECTVEGTSNPNLYWYRQAAGRGLQLLFYSVGIGQISSEVPQNLSASRPQDRQFILSSKKLLLSDSGFYLCAWSQAGRTAGELFFGEGSRLTVL.

The V call is TRBV9, the J call TRBJ1-1; D unresolved. CDR1 SGDLS and CDR2 YYNGEE come from the germline V gene. The ends were cut back, 7 bases at V and 4 bases at J, with 14 bases in the middle. The CDR3 runs to 13 residues. The chain's CDR3 is CASGGRVGTEAFF. The CDR3 DNA follows: TGTGCCAGCGGAGGCCGGGTAGGCACTGAAGCTTTCTTT. Together with reference TRBV9 and TRBJ1-1, the CDR3 gives the full variable domain: DSGVTQTPKHLITATGQRVTLRCSPRSGDLSVYWYQQSLDQGLQFLIQYYNGEERAKGNILERFSAQQFPDLHSELNLSSLELGDSALYFCASGGRVGTEAFFGQGTRLTVV.

V and J are TRBV5-1 and TRBJ1-2; 7 positions agree with TRBD1. The CDR3 sequence is 15 residues long. Germline loops: CDR1 SGHRS, CDR2 YFSETQ. With V trimmed by 9 bases and J by 4 bases, 15 bases remained unmatched. The CDR3 sequence is CATRDSYRVGYGYTF. The CDR3 coding sequence is TGCGCCACCCGGGACAGTTATAGGGTCGGCTATGGCTACACCTTC. Looking up the rest from reference TRBV5-1 and TRBJ1-2 gives the full variable domain: KAGVTQTPRYLIKTRGQQVTLSCSPISGHRSVSWYQQTPGQGLQFLFEYFSETQRNKGNFPGRFSGRQFSNSRSEMNVSTLELGDSALYLCATRDSYRVGYGYTFGSGTRLTVV.

J is TRBJ2-2 and V is TRBV9, with 8 bases that match TRBD1. CDR1 SGDLS and CDR2 YYNGEE come from the germline V gene. The CDR3 is 19 residues long. Trimming at V came to 0 bases and at J to 5 bases, leaving 15 bases not matched to a gene. The chain's CDR3 is CASSVVKGGPGGITGELFF. CDR3 coding DNA: TGTGCCAGCAGCGTAGTCAAAGGGGGTCCAGGGGGCATAACCGGGGAGCTGTTTTTT. Variable domain in full (rest from reference TRBV9 and TRBJ2-2): DSGVTQTPKHLITATGQRVTLRCSPRSGDLSVYWYQQSLDQGLQFLIQYYNGEERAKGNILERFSAQQFPDLHSELNLSSLELGDSALYFCASSVVKGGPGGITGELFFGEGSRLTVL.

This clone was detected only a few times. The chain carries TRBV19 and TRBJ2-2, with 8 bases matching TRBD2. This CDR3 contains 13 residues. Germline values: CDR1 LNHDA, CDR2 SQIVND (reference sequence). The V segment lost 3 bases and the J segment 7 bases; nucleotides outside the gene matches: 1. DNA of the CDR3: TGTGCCAGTAGTATTGCGGGGGGCGGGGAGCTGTTTTTT. Translated: CASSIAGGGELFF.

This clone was seen once. The rearrangement uses TRBV6-1 and TRBJ2-7, with 9 positions matching TRBD2. The CDR3 runs 17 residues. The V and J ends lost 4 bases and 4 bases, in that order; junction bases with no gene match: 14. Germline values: CDR1 MNHNS, CDR2 SASEGT. Here the CDR3 DNA reads TGTGCCAGCAGTGGTTTCCTAGCGGGGTATCAAGTTTACGAGCAGTACTTC. The encoded protein is CASSGFLAGYQVYEQYF.

V and J are TRBV4-1 and TRBJ1-1, with 7 bases fitting TRBD1. Unmatched junction bases numbered 11, after V lost 1 base and J lost 0 bases. The CDR3 is 18 amino acids. Germline V gives CDR1 MGHRA, CDR2 YSYEKL. DNA for the CDR3: TGCGCCAGCAGCCAAGTCTGGGCCCGGACAGGATTGAACACTGAAGCTTTCTTT. It codes for CASSQVWARTGLNTEAFF.

V gene TRBV2 combines with J gene TRBJ2-1; 11 positions match TRBD2. The J segment lost 2 bases and the V segment lost 3 bases, leaving 0 bases of the junction unmatched. Germline-derived CDR1 and CDR2 are SNHLY and FYNNEI. The CDR3 totals 15 residues. CDR3 in amino acids: CASSETSGAYNEQFF. CDR3 sequence (DNA): TGTGCCAGCAGTGAGACTAGCGGGGCCTACAATGAGCAGTTCTTC.

V and J are TRBV6-5 and TRBJ2-7; D is possibly TRBD2 (6 bases). Germline assignment: CDR1 MNHEY and CDR2 SVGAGI. The CDR3 sequence is 15 residues long. The V and J ends lost 6 bases and 2 bases respectively, with 17 bases between them. The CDR3 is CASSTGGTRAYEQYF. CDR3 nucleotides: TGTGCCAGCAGCACCGGCGGGACTCGGGCCTACGAGCAGTACTTC.

This chain uses TRBV27 with TRBJ2-1; a possible D gene is TRBD1 (6 bases). The germline CDR1 and CDR2 sequences are MNHEY and SMNVEV (reference sequence). The V end lost 4 bases, the J end lost 8 bases, and 18 bases lay between the germline ends. The CDR3 runs 15 residues. The CDR3 sequence is CASSSWRGGRDEQFF. CDR3 nucleotide sequence: TGTGCCAGCAGTTCGTGGAGAGGGGGTAGGGATGAGCAGTTCTTC.

The J gene is TRBJ1-2, the V gene TRBV6-5; no clear D. Deletions cut 6 bases from V and 3 bases from J, with 14 bases between. The CDR3 runs 14 residues. Per the germline V gene, CDR1 is MNHEY and CDR2 is SVGAGI. The CDR3 sequence: CASREPIAHYGYTF. CDR3 in DNA: TGTGCCAGCAGAGAGCCTATAGCCCACTATGGCTACACCTTC.

The rearrangement uses TRBV5-1 and TRBJ1-3; D remains unclear. CDR3 size: 11 residues. The V end lost 5 bases, the J end lost 4 bases, and 4 bases lay between the germline ends. Germline V gene data show CDR1 as SGHRS and CDR2 as YFSETQ. CDR3 DNA: TGCGCCAGCAGGTCAGGAAACACCATATATTTT. This encodes CASRSGNTIYF.

This clone was seen more than once but under ten times. The chain has TRBV6-2 or TRBV6-3 and TRBJ1-5; D might be TRBD1 (5 bases). Trimming shortened V by 6 bases and J by 3 bases, and 15 bases separated the two germline ends. In germline, CDR1 is MNHEY, CDR2 SVGEGT. The CDR3 has 15 amino acids. The CDR3 nucleotides read TGTGCCAGCAGCCCAAAGCAGGGCTTCAATCAGCCCCAGCATTTT. This encodes CASSPKQGFNQPQHF.

The chain uses TRBV19 and TRBJ2-1; possibly TRBD2 for D (5 bases). Germline CDR1 is LNHDA and CDR2 is SQIVND (reference sequence). This CDR3 comprises 15 residues. Trimming took off 4 bases at V and 0 bases at J, with 10 bases between the two ends. Here the CDR3 DNA reads TGTGCCAGTAGTAAGGGAGACGGCTCCTACAATGAGCAGTTCTTC. This encodes CASSKGDGSYNEQFF.

V usage is TRBV7-2 and J usage is TRBJ2-7; 7 bases fit TRBD2. The ends lost 5 bases at V and 2 bases at J; junction bases unmatched: 15. Germline V CDR1 and CDR2: SGHTA, FQGNSA. The CDR3 totals 17 residues. The CDR3 protein is CASSAGGWGTPPYEQYF. The CDR3 bases are TGTGCCAGCAGCGCCGGGGGGTGGGGGACGCCCCCCTACGAGCAGTACTTC.

The chain combines TRBV5-6 with TRBJ1-2; D perhaps matches TRBD1 (6 bases). V was trimmed by 0 bases and J by 4 bases, leaving 13 bases between them. Germline V CDR1 and CDR2: SGHDT, YYEEEE. The CDR3 consists of 15 residues. For the CDR3, the DNA is TGTGCCAGCAGCTTGGCTGCAGGGGCAGGCTATGGCTACACCTTC. Protein: CASSLAAGAGYGYTF.

The chain employs TRBV5-1 and TRBJ1-2; possible D gene TRBD1, 5 bases. Germline V gene data show CDR1 as SGHRS and CDR2 as YFSETQ. The CDR3 has 14 residues. V was clipped by 4 bases and J by 4 bases, with 14 bases between them. CDR3 region: CASSADSPLYGYTF. In DNA, the CDR3 is TGCGCCAGCAGCGCAGACAGTCCCCTCTATGGCTACACCTTC.

This chain uses TRBV4-1 with TRBJ1-2; TRBD1 matches at 10 bases. With 3 bases clipped from V and 5 bases from J, the junction kept 6 bases outside the gene matches. The CDR3 consists of 15 residues. Germline values: CDR1 MGHRA, CDR2 YSYEKL. The CDR3 sequence: CASSQDGQGGYGYTF. The CDR3 region has the DNA TGCGCCAGCAGCCAGGATGGACAGGGGGGTTATGGCTACACCTTC.

CDR3 DNA: TGCGCCAGCAGCTCGGGACAAGGACGTACTGAAGCTTTCTTT. This encodes CASSSGQGRTEAFF. The V call is TRBV5-1, the J call TRBJ1-1, with D perhaps matching TRBD1 (6 bases). The germline V gene encodes CDR1 SGHRS and CDR2 YFSETQ. The CDR3 runs 14 residues. V dropped 3 bases and J dropped 5 bases, with 14 bases sitting between them.

The genes are TRBV7-9 and TRBJ1-5, with TRBD1 identical over 7 bases. J lost 3 bases, V lost 8 bases, and 10 bases had no gene match. Germline V gene data show CDR1 as SEHNR and CDR2 as FQNEAQ (reference sequence). This CDR3 contains 15 residues. In DNA, the CDR3 is TGTGCCAGCGAGTCCGCGACAGGGCCCAATCAGCCCCAGCATTTT. The encoded protein is CASESATGPNQPQHF.